This TCR beta chain is drawn from a study of cytomegalovirus exposure and HLA in healthy donors. At the level of the study: The platform used for the 110 or so validation repertoires matched that of the roughly 670 first-cohort repertoires, a later analysis reported.

The donors were members of the validation cohort comprising about 130 subjects, separate from the roughly 680-subject first cohort. The repertoire was sequenced with immunoSEQ multiplex PCR; TCRdb's copy has only in-frame clones and lacks some. The table has a few hundred thousand clones, around nine tenths seen once; the top ten hold around 1.1%. The CDR3 has 17 residues. V was shortened by 2 bases and J by 0 bases, with 14 bases between the two germline ends. CDR1 is KGHSH, CDR2 LQKENI, per germline. The sequenced sample was PBMCs. The rearrangement links TRBV18 to TRBJ1-3; D is unresolved. This receptor was taken from a woman aged 18-30 years in good health and CMV-seronegative. The CDR3 bases are TGTGCCAGCTCACCAAATGAACAGCTCCTCTCTGGAAACACCATATATTTT. Encoded protein: CASSPNEQLLSGNTIYF.